The 19 T cell receptor beta chains reported below all come from one sample, sequenced in a study of blood T cell repertoires in COVID-19 (dated by TCRdb to 2020 to 2021). Preparation of the library involved the immunoSEQ multiplex PCR assay. In its TCRdb copy, this immuneACCESS table keeps in-frame sequences only and misses some clones. Where compared with another copy, unresolved V genes explain less than half of these, and the others have no known cause. The sample includes about 200,000 clones, with around 82% observed a single time. About 2.3% of the sample goes to the ten largest clones. Input material: peripheral blood. These receptors came from a woman between 40 and 55 years old with active or convalescent COVID-19.

The chain recombines TRBV27 with TRBJ2-1, with 8 nucleotides matching TRBD2. The CDR3 extends over 14 amino acids. Germline CDR1 and CDR2: MNHEY and SMNVEV (reference sequence). The DNA for the CDR3 is TGTGCAACCACCGCGGGAGGTTCGTACAATGAGCAGTTCTTC. Translating it yields CATTAGGSYNEQFF.

This sequence joins TRBV19 and TRBJ1-1; 9 bases line up with TRBD1. The CDR3 loop spans 13 amino acids. V lost 5 bases, J lost 5 bases, and 3 bases stayed unmatched. Germline CDR1 LNHDA, CDR2 SQIVND (reference sequence). Written as DNA, the CDR3 is TGTGCCAGTAGTGACAGGGGGAGGACTGAAGCTTTCTTT. It yields the protein CASSDRGRTEAFF.

This clone is a singleton in its sample. The J gene is TRBJ1-3, the V gene TRBV30; D is undetermined. Looked up from germline, CDR1 is GTSNPN and CDR2 is SVGIG (reference sequence). The CDR3 runs 14 residues. Trimming shortened V by 2 bases and J by 4 bases, and 12 bases separated the two germline ends. The CDR3 is CAWSTGYGGNTIYF. CDR3 nucleotides: TGTGCCTGGAGTACGGGATATGGGGGAAACACCATATATTTT.

This chain connects TRBV24-1 to TRBJ2-2; 7 bases match TRBD2. The CDR3 is 15 amino acids. Trimming cost V 5 bases and J 6 bases; bases outside gene matches: 8. Germline V gives CDR1 KGHDR, CDR2 SFDVKD. The CDR3, as DNA: TGTGCCACCAGTGTTCAGGCGGCGGGGGCCGGGGAGCTGTTTTTT. This gives the protein CATSVQAAGAGELFF.

This sequence joins TRBV6-5 and TRBJ1-5; no clear D. This CDR3 has 14 amino acids. Germline CDR1 is MNHEY and CDR2 is SVGAGI. V was cut by 6 bases and J by 0 bases, with 9 bases left in between. CDR3 in DNA: TGTGCCAGCAGACAGCTTCTTAGCAATCAGCCCCAGCATTTT. This translates into CASRQLLSNQPQHF.

This sequence joins TRBV27 and TRBJ1-2, with 9 bases matching TRBD1. V trimming: 5 bases; J trimming: 8 bases; junction bases outside the gene matches: 12. This CDR3 contains 15 residues. Looked up from germline, CDR1 is MNHEY and CDR2 is SMNVEV (reference sequence). This CDR3 is CASSPSLGTGTGYTF. CDR3 DNA: TGTGCCAGCAGTCCGTCCCTTGGGACAGGGACGGGCTACACCTTC.

V is TRBV5-1 and J is TRBJ2-2, with D possibly being TRBD1 (6 bases). The CDR3 has 22 amino acids. Trimming left V 1 base short and J 4 bases short, with 32 bases between. In germline, CDR1 is SGHRS, CDR2 YFSETQ. CDR3 in amino acids: CASSLLTQFKTGADPFTGELFF. The CDR3 DNA reads as TGCGCCAGCAGCTTGCTGACCCAGTTTAAGACAGGTGCCGACCCGTTCACCGGGGAGCTGTTTTTT.

The chain is built from TRBV7-3 and TRBJ2-3, with 9 bases aligning to TRBD2. This CDR3 contains 15 residues. J gave up 4 bases and V 1 base, and 3 bases lay outside the gene matches. Germline CDR1 SGHTA, CDR2 FQGTGA. DNA of the CDR3: TGTGCCAGCAGCTTAAGGGTAGCGGGGGCAGATACGCAGTATTTT. It codes for CASSLRVAGADTQYF.

Only one count was recorded for this clone. The chain couples TRBV27 to TRBJ1-2; maybe TRBD1 (5 bases). Trimming removed 5 bases from V and 3 bases from J, with 19 bases in between. The CDR3 contains 16 residues. CDR1 is MNHEY and CDR2 is SMNVEV in the germline V gene (reference sequence). Here the CDR3 reads CASSPGDLGKDYGYTF. CDR3 in DNA: TGTGCCAGCAGTCCGGGGGACCTCGGTAAGGACTATGGCTACACCTTC.

This clone was counted between two and nine times. The chain employs TRBV24-1 and TRBJ2-2; 8 positions agree with TRBD1. This CDR3 has 16 amino acids. V gave up 3 bases and J gave up 5 bases; unmatched junction bases: 7. CDR1 and CDR2 from the germline V gene are KGHDR and SFDVKD. CDR3 loop: CATSDPGQGGTGELFF. CDR3 sequence (DNA): TGTGCCACCAGTGATCCCGGACAGGGAGGAACCGGGGAGCTGTTTTTT.

The rearrangement joins TRBV11-1 to TRBJ2-3; TRBD2 matches at 8 bases. The germline CDR1 and CDR2 sequences are SGHAT and FQDESV (reference sequence). The CDR3 contains 13 residues. J was trimmed by 5 bases and V by 5 bases; bases with no gene match: 3. The CDR3 protein is CASSSGTRDTQYF. In DNA, the CDR3 is TGTGCCAGCAGCAGCGGGACTAGAGATACGCAGTATTTT.

The rearrangement uses TRBV2 and TRBJ1-6, with 7 nucleotides matching TRBD1. The V gene end was trimmed by 4 bases and the J gene end by 10 bases; junction bases not matched to a gene: 10. CDR3 length equals 15 residues. The V gene's germline CDR1 is SNHLY and CDR2 FYNNEI. The CDR3 DNA is TGTGCCAGCAGTGGGAGGGGGCAGGGCGAATCACCCCTCCACTTT. It encodes CASSGRGQGESPLHF.

The chain joins TRBV9 to TRBJ1-2; D is uncertain. Between the trimmed V and J ends, which lost 6 bases and 0 bases, there was a span of 9 bases. CDR1 and CDR2 (germline): SGDLS, YYNGEE. This CDR3 contains 13 residues. CDR3 amino acids: CASTSSSNYGYTF. As DNA, the CDR3 is TGTGCCAGCACCTCGTCCTCTAACTATGGCTACACCTTC.

The chain carries TRBV18 and TRBJ1-4, with TRBD1 as a possible D gene (5 bases). Trimming stripped 6 bases from V and 6 bases from J, with 11 bases between. CDR1 and CDR2 (germline): KGHSH, LQKENI. CDR3 length: 13 residues. The DNA of the CDR3 is TGTGCCAGCTCTCCAGACAGCTATGAAAAACTGTTTTTT. Residues: CASSPDSYEKLFF.

J is TRBJ1-4 and V is TRBV30; D ambiguous. V lost 0 bases and J 3 bases, leaving 5 bases between the germline ends. The CDR3 covers 13 residues. CDR1 is GTSNPN, CDR2 SVGIG, per germline (reference sequence). The CDR3 reads CAWSVHPNEKLFF. As DNA, the CDR3 is TGTGCCTGGAGTGTACACCCTAATGAAAAACTGTTTTTT.

The chain combines TRBV30 with TRBJ2-7, with 9 bases identical to TRBD1. Trimming at V came to 3 bases and at J to 4 bases, leaving 13 bases not matched to a gene. CDR3 length equals 16 residues. Germline V gene data show CDR1 as GTSNPN and CDR2 as SVGIG (reference sequence). CDR3 sequence: CAWSGTTGGLGYEQYF. The CDR3 DNA reads TGTGCCTGGAGCGGGACAACAGGGGGCCTAGGGTACGAGCAGTACTTC.

This rearrangement joins TRBV27 to TRBJ1-3; 7 nucleotides agree with TRBD1. Per the germline V gene, CDR1 is MNHEY and CDR2 is SMNVEV (reference sequence). This CDR3 comprises 15 residues. V shed 3 bases and J 2 bases; nucleotides not matched to a gene: 4. CDR3 DNA: TGTGCCAGCAGTTTTAGGGGGCTGGCTGGAAACACCATATATTTT. Its translation is CASSFRGLAGNTIYF.

The chain joins TRBV15 to TRBJ1-4, with a possible D match to TRBD1 (6 bases). Germline V gene lookup returns CDR1 LNHNV and CDR2 YYDKDF (reference sequence). The CDR3 runs 16 residues. V was trimmed by 1 base and J by 4 bases, leaving 13 bases between them. The CDR3 sequence is CATSRGTATFNEKLFF. In DNA form, the CDR3 reads TGTGCCACCAGCAGAGGGACAGCAACTTTTAATGAAAAACTGTTTTTT.

V is TRBV6-5 and J is TRBJ1-1; D gene ambiguous. This CDR3 has 15 residues. Germline V gene sequence: CDR1 MNHEY, CDR2 SVGAGI. V lost 0 bases to trimming and J lost 5 bases, with 13 bases between them. The CDR3 DNA reads TGTGCCAGCAGTTACTCGCAGGCCCGGTGGACTGAAGCTTTCTTT. Translating gives CASSYSQARWTEAFF.